Shown below are 31 T cell receptor beta chains from a single sample sequenced in a study of T cells in localized non-small cell lung cancer. The data were produced by immunoSEQ multiplex PCR, yet TCRdb's version contains in-frame clones alone and is incomplete. The sample carries tens of thousands of clones, roughly 88% recorded once. This specimen consisted of peripheral blood, obtained before any cancer treatment. The source of these receptors is a woman aged 40-69 years with stage I lung adenocarcinoma.

The DNA for the CDR3 is TGTGCCAGCAGTTCCGACAGAGCCTACGAGCAGTACTTC. It translates to CASSSDRAYEQYF. V and J are TRBV6-5 and TRBJ2-7; D is perhaps TRBD1 (5 bases). The ends were cut back, 4 bases at V and 2 bases at J, with 9 bases in the middle. The CDR3 loop spans 13 amino acids. The germline gives CDR1 MNHEY, CDR2 SVGAGI.

In its sample, this clone was seen once. CDR3: CASSLGTGFTDTQYF. The CDR3 DNA reads TGTGCCAGCAGCTTAGGGACAGGCTTCACAGATACGCAGTATTTT. The chain has TRBV7-2 and TRBJ2-3; 7 bases match TRBD1. The CDR3 extends over 15 amino acids. With 1 base clipped from V and 2 bases from J, the junction kept 3 bases outside the gene matches. Germline V gene sequence: CDR1 SGHTA, CDR2 FQGNSA.

The chain joins TRBV21-1 to TRBJ1-5. TRBV21-1 is marked as a pseudogene. This CDR3 has 14 amino acids. Here the CDR3 reads CASSKGGVNQPQHF. The CDR3 bases are TGTGCCAGCAGCAAAGGGGGGGTTAATCAGCCCCAGCATTTT.

J is TRBJ1-1 and V is TRBV10-3; TRBD1 aligns across 9 bases. After removal of 6 bases from V and 4 bases from J, the junction contained 3 bases not matched to a gene. Germline CDR1 reads ENHRY; CDR2 reads SYGVKD. The CDR3 loop spans 13 amino acids. The CDR3 DNA is TGTGCCATCAGACAGGGGGCCGGCACTGAAGCTTTCTTT. Its protein product is CAIRQGAGTEAFF.

J is TRBJ2-1 and V is TRBV12-5; TRBD1 aligns across 8 bases. Germline trimming cut 2 bases from V and 6 bases from J; bases unmatched to any gene: 6. This CDR3 is 15 amino acids long. Germline V CDR1 and CDR2: LGHNT, FRNRAP. The CDR3 nucleotides read TGTGCTAGTGGTTTGTCGAGGACAGGGCCCAATGAGCAGTTCTTC. This gives the protein CASGLSRTGPNEQFF.

Here the CDR3 DNA reads TGTGCCAGCAGGAGGGTCTACGAGCAGTACTTC. Its translation is CASRRVYEQYF. V usage is TRBV7-3 and J usage is TRBJ2-7; D may be TRBD2 (5 bases). Germline V gene sequence: CDR1 SGHTA, CDR2 FQGTGA. The CDR3 is 11 residues long. V lost 6 bases and J 3 bases, leaving 6 bases between the germline ends.

V usage is TRBV7-9 and J usage is TRBJ2-3; maybe TRBD1 (7 bases). CDR3 length: 14 residues. V was shortened by 5 bases and J by 6 bases, with 15 bases between the two germline ends. The V gene's germline CDR1 is SEHNR and CDR2 FQNEAQ (reference sequence). The CDR3 is CASSPQEGADTQYF. DNA of the CDR3: TGTGCCAGCAGCCCTCAGGAGGGGGCCGATACGCAGTATTTT.

This chain uses TRBV5-1 with TRBJ1-2, with a tentative D call TRBD1 (6 bases). The CDR3 is made up of 14 amino acids. CDR1 and CDR2 (germline): SGHRS, YFSETQ. V shed 0 bases and J shed 7 bases, with 13 bases lying between them. Here the CDR3 DNA reads TGCGCCAGCAGCTTGGGACAGGCGGCACTTGGCTACACCTTC. Translated, it gives CASSLGQAALGYTF.

This chain links TRBV6-1 with TRBJ1-5; 8 positions agree with TRBD1. The CDR3 covers 15 residues. Germline CDR1 and CDR2: MNHNS and SASEGT. V shed 6 bases, J shed 1 base, and the junction held 5 bases outside the gene matches. The CDR3 reads CASRSGGFSNQPQHF. DNA for the CDR3: TGTGCCAGCAGATCAGGGGGCTTCAGCAATCAGCCCCAGCATTTT.

The chain couples TRBV9 to TRBJ1-3; unclear D gene. Deletions cut 0 bases from V and 0 bases from J, with 7 bases between. Per germline, CDR1 SGDLS and CDR2 YYNGEE. CDR3 size: 15 residues. The CDR3, as DNA: TGTGCCAGCAGCGTAGAGGTCCACTCTGGAAACACCATATATTTT. It specifies CASSVEVHSGNTIYF.

The V call is TRBV11-2, the J call TRBJ1-1, with 12 bases aligning to TRBD1. The CDR3 loop spans 14 amino acids. Unmatched junction bases numbered 7, after V lost 4 bases and J lost 10 bases. CDR1 is SGHAT, CDR2 FQNNGV, per germline. The CDR3 nucleotides are TGTGCCAGCAGCTACGGGACAGGGGGCTGGGGAGCTTTCTTT. The encoded protein is CASSYGTGGWGAFF.

V gene TRBV10-3 combines with J gene TRBJ2-2, with 7 bases that match TRBD1. V shed 4 bases, J shed 0 bases, and the junction held 8 bases outside the gene matches. Germline CDR1 and CDR2: ENHRY and SYGVKD. The CDR3 loop spans 17 amino acids. The CDR3 loop is CAISARMTGPNTGELFF. The CDR3 bases are TGTGCCATCAGTGCCCGGATGACAGGGCCGAACACCGGGGAGCTGTTTTTT.

As for this clone: An end of the junction does not agree with germline; a read error may underlie this. This chain connects TRBV11-2 to TRBJ1-4, with D maybe TRBD1 (5 bases). This CDR3 has 15 residues. Germline V lookup: CDR1 SGHAT, CDR2 FQNNGV. CDR3 protein: CDSSLQGANNEKLFF. CDR3 nucleotides: TGTGACAGCAGCTTACAAGGGGCTAATAATGAAAAACTGTTTTTT.

The chain employs TRBV30 and TRBJ2-5; D call uncertain. Deletions cut 2 bases from V and 2 bases from J, with 9 bases between. Germline values: CDR1 GTSNPN, CDR2 SVGIG (reference sequence). The CDR3 is 13 amino acids. The CDR3 loop reads CAWSMVGQETQYF. In DNA form, the CDR3 reads TGTGCCTGGAGTATGGTAGGGCAAGAGACCCAGTACTTC.

The chain uses TRBV7-2 and TRBJ1-5; D remains ambiguous. Germline CDR1 is SGHTA and CDR2 is FQGNSA. There are 16 residues in the CDR3. Trimming shortened V by 1 base and J by 7 bases, and 17 bases separated the two germline ends. For the CDR3, the DNA is TGTGCCAGCAGCTTAGTTACTTCGGGATTACGGCAGCCCCAGCATTTT. It codes for CASSLVTSGLRQPQHF.

This chain connects TRBV9 to TRBJ2-1; unclear D gene. CDR1 and CDR2 (germline): SGDLS, YYNGEE. The CDR3 contains 15 residues. Between the trimmed V and J ends, which lost 0 bases and 3 bases, there was a span of 10 bases. This CDR3 is CASSVAAELYNEQFF. CDR3 nucleotides: TGTGCCAGCAGCGTAGCGGCAGAGCTCTACAATGAGCAGTTCTTC.

V and J are TRBV5-1 and TRBJ1-6; D not certain. CDR3 length: 14 amino acids. The V end lost 0 bases, the J end lost 3 bases, and 4 bases lay between the germline ends. CDR1 is SGHRS and CDR2 is YFSETQ in the germline V gene. The CDR3 loop reads CASSLADYNSPLHF. CDR3 DNA sequence: TGCGCCAGCAGCTTGGCGGACTATAATTCACCCCTCCACTTT.

The rearrangement uses TRBV28 and TRBJ2-1; D not certain. The CDR3 is 14 amino acids. V was trimmed by 2 bases and J by 5 bases, leaving 10 bases between them. Germline-derived CDR1 and CDR2 are MDHEN and SYDVKM. This CDR3 reads CASSLVPPNNEQFF. The CDR3 region has the DNA TGTGCCAGCAGTTTAGTCCCTCCAAACAATGAGCAGTTCTTC. Full variable domain (rest looked up from reference TRBV28 and TRBJ2-1): DVKVTQSSRYLVKRTGEKVFLECVQDMDHENMFWYRQDPGLGLRLIYFSYDVKMKEKGDIPEGYSVSREKKERFSLILESASTNQTSMYLCASSLVPPNNEQFFGPGTRLTVL.

In its sample, this clone was seen once. V and J are TRBV9 and TRBJ2-2; a weak D match, TRBD2 (5 bases). The CDR3 extends over 14 amino acids. Germline V gene sequence: CDR1 SGDLS, CDR2 YYNGEE. Between the trimmed V and J ends, which lost 4 bases and 7 bases, there was a span of 14 bases. In DNA, the CDR3 is TGTGCCAGCAGCCCAGTCCCTCGGGGCGGGGAGCTGTTTTTT. Translating gives CASSPVPRGGELFF. Complete variable domain (other parts from reference TRBV9 and TRBJ2-2): DSGVTQTPKHLITATGQRVTLRCSPRSGDLSVYWYQQSLDQGLQFLIQYYNGEERAKGNILERFSAQQFPDLHSELNLSSLELGDSALYFCASSPVPRGGELFFGEGSRLTVL.

CDR3 nucleotides: TGTGCCAGCTCCAGGACCCCGGACTATGGCTACACCTTC. Translated, it gives CASSRTPDYGYTF. The J gene is TRBJ1-2, the V gene TRBV11-2; no definite D call. Germline CDR1 and CDR2: SGHAT and FQNNGV. V lost 8 bases, J lost 3 bases, and 13 bases lay in between. The CDR3 runs 13 residues.

V is TRBV4-3 and J is TRBJ1-1; D not certain. Per the germline V gene, CDR1 is LGHNA and CDR2 is YSLEER. This CDR3 comprises 14 residues. The germline V and J ends were trimmed by 1 base and 5 bases, with 11 bases remaining between them. CDR3 region: CASSQGAFNTEAFF. In DNA, the CDR3 is TGCGCCAGCAGCCAAGGGGCTTTTAATACTGAAGCTTTCTTT.

This clone has just one count. The chain is built from TRBV10-2 and TRBJ1-2; 10 bases line up with TRBD1. CDR3 size: 15 residues. Germline V gene data show CDR1 as WSHSY and CDR2 as SAAADI. The V and J ends lost 8 bases and 6 bases, in that order; junction bases with no gene match: 12. CDR3 bases: TGCGCCAGCCACATTCCGGGACAGGGGATCGATGGCTACACCTTC. Translation gives CASHIPGQGIDGYTF.

J is TRBJ2-6 and V is TRBV19; 9 bases match TRBD1. Germline-derived CDR1 and CDR2 are LNHDA and SQIVND (reference sequence). The CDR3 covers 15 residues. After removal of 10 bases from V and 2 bases from J, the junction contained 6 bases not matched to a gene. The CDR3 sequence: CATRGTGTGANVLTF. DNA for the CDR3: TGTGCCACCCGCGGGACAGGGACTGGGGCCAACGTCCTGACTTTC.

Written as DNA, the CDR3 is TGTGCCAGCAGCTTAGTTCAGTTCTATGGCTACACCTTC. Translation gives CASSLVQFYGYTF. J is TRBJ1-2 and V is TRBV7-2, with D unclear. Germline assignment: CDR1 SGHTA and CDR2 FQGNSA. The CDR3 length is 13 residues. Trimming cost V 1 base and J 4 bases, with 7 bases left between them.

The chain combines TRBV29-1 with TRBJ2-5, with D perhaps matching TRBD2 (5 bases). Germline CDR1 is SQVTM and CDR2 is ANQGSEA. Trimming removed 7 bases at V and 5 bases at J, with 17 bases between. The CDR3 has 13 residues. CDR3 DNA: TGCAGCGCTGAGGGAACACCTGGGGAGACCCAGTACTTC. Amino acids: CSAEGTPGETQYF.

The chain joins TRBV2 to TRBJ1-5, with a possible D match to TRBD1 (6 bases). Between the trimmed V and J ends, which lost 3 bases and 1 base, there was a span of 16 bases. The length of the CDR3 is 17 residues. CDR1 and CDR2 from the germline V gene are SNHLY and FYNNEI. CDR3 residues: CASSEPNYDRSNQPQHF. CDR3 in DNA: TGTGCCAGCAGTGAGCCTAACTATGACAGGAGCAATCAGCCCCAGCATTTT.

This chain connects TRBV19 to TRBJ1-5; 11 nucleotides agree with TRBD1. Germline loops: CDR1 LNHDA, CDR2 SQIVND (reference sequence). With V trimmed by 5 bases and J by 3 bases, 6 bases remained unmatched. The CDR3 extends over 16 amino acids. CDR3 sequence (DNA): TGTGCCAGTAGTGTGGGACAGGGGGTGATCAATCAGCCCCAGCATTTT. Its translation is CASSVGQGVINQPQHF.

This chain links TRBV30 with TRBJ1-2; 10 bases are a match to TRBD1. Germline trimming cut 2 bases from V and 4 bases from J; bases unmatched to any gene: 7. From germline, CDR1 is GTSNPN and CDR2 SVGIG (reference sequence). CDR3 length: 15 residues. CDR3 loop: CAWSTRDRGIYGYTF. The CDR3 nucleotides are TGTGCCTGGAGTACACGGGACAGGGGAATCTATGGCTACACCTTC.

In its sample, this clone was seen a few times. The chain is built from TRBV6-5 and TRBJ1-5; D remains ambiguous. Between the trimmed V and J ends, which lost 6 bases and 3 bases, there was a span of 12 bases. CDR3 length: 14 amino acids. Germline values: CDR1 MNHEY, CDR2 SVGAGI. The CDR3 region is CASSSGANNQPQHF. The CDR3 coding sequence is TGTGCCAGCAGCTCGGGAGCGAACAATCAGCCCCAGCATTTT.

This clone was seen only once. CDR3 sequence: CASSLVDGGPQETQYF. The CDR3 DNA follows: TGTGCCAGCAGCTTAGTAGACGGGGGGCCACAAGAGACCCAGTACTTC. The chain employs TRBV7-2 and TRBJ2-5, with TRBD2 as a possible D gene (7 bases). Germline CDR1 reads SGHTA; CDR2 reads FQGNSA. The ends were cut back, 1 base at V and 2 bases at J, with 14 bases in the middle. The length of the CDR3 is 16 residues.

The gene calls are TRBV10-3 and TRBJ1-1, with 10 bases identical to TRBD1. The germline CDR1 and CDR2 sequences are ENHRY and SYGVKD. There are 15 residues in the CDR3. Trimming removed 6 bases from V and 5 bases from J; junction bases left unmatched: 9. CDR3 coding DNA: TGTGCCATCAGGATGTACCGGGACAGGGGTACTGAAGCTTTCTTT. It encodes CAIRMYRDRGTEAFF.